The clone carrying this T cell receptor beta chain was counted many times. What it binds is unknown. TCRdb used MiXCR to reprocess the 5' RACE reads, holding one entry per CDR3 protein. The sample includes about 700,000 distinct CDR3 sequences, 8.5% to 9.5% of them seen just once. The data are from a study of identical twins. Study-wide findings and caveats: In monozygotic twins, models underestimated the sharing of out-of-frame TCR alpha. Twin pairs had excess sharing that was weaker in beta out-of-frame sequences. Conclusions were drawn cross-sectionally by statistical analysis, without following the same donors. Insertions were fewer in abundant cord blood beta clonotypes, whereas memory repertoires showed none of this pattern.

V was pared by 4 bases and J by 5 bases, with 8 bases between. This CDR3 comprises 12 residues. This sample also appeared in a second study, on yellow fever vaccine responses in identical twins.

The source of this sequence is a woman between 18 and 30 years old in good health. The V and J genes are TRBV12-3 or TRBV12-4 and TRBJ2-5; the D is unclear. Sequencing was carried out using PBMCs. This CDR3 reads CASSSSGETQYF. CDR3 DNA: TGTGCCAGCAGTTCGTCTGGGGAGACCCAGTACTTC.